The 5 T cell receptor beta chains below were found in one sample sequenced in a study of PD-1 blockade in classical Hodgkin lymphoma. Measured with immunoSEQ multiplex PCR; TCRdb has only the in-frame clones, and not every one. The sample lists tens of thousands of clones, over 70% seen once, with roughly 20% in the top ten. Brentuximab vedotin exposure varied, and every patient relapsed after autologous stem cell transplantation. The sequencing here drew on peripheral blood mononuclear cells (PBMCs), taken before the second cycle of nivolumab. These receptors were obtained from a human donor with classical Hodgkin lymphoma.

The V gene is TRBV19, the J gene TRBJ1-5; no firm D call. The V and J ends lost 3 bases and 5 bases respectively, with 8 bases between them. Per the germline V gene, CDR1 is LNHDA and CDR2 is SQIVND (reference sequence). This CDR3 spans 13 amino acids. CDR3 sequence: CASSILGDQPQHF. CDR3 coding DNA: TGTGCCAGTAGTATCCTCGGGGATCAGCCCCAGCATTTT.

This chain joins TRBV6-6 and TRBJ1-2; no reliable D call. Germline lookup yields CDR1 MNHNY and CDR2 SVGAGI (reference sequence). V lost 3 bases, J lost 4 bases, and 6 bases lay in between. This CDR3 is built from 12 residues. Written as DNA, the CDR3 is TGTGCCAGCAGTTATGAGGCCTATGGCTACACCTTC. It is translated as CASSYEAYGYTF.

This clone was recorded a few times. The chain recombines TRBV5-6 with TRBJ2-3; D could derive from TRBD1 or TRBD2 (5 bases each). CDR3 length: 18 amino acids. In germline, CDR1 is SGHDT, CDR2 YYEEEE. The germline V and J ends were trimmed by 2 bases and 1 base, with 20 bases remaining between them. In DNA, the CDR3 is TGTGCCAGCAGCTTATACTTTTTCACCGGGACGCGCACAGATACGCAGTATTTT. Protein sequence: CASSLYFFTGTRTDTQYF. Full variable domain (outside the CDR3, taken from reference TRBV5-6 and TRBJ2-3): DAGVTQSPTHLIKTRGQQVTLRCSPKSGHDTVSWYQQALGQGPQFIFQYYEEEERQRGNFPDRFSGHQFPNYSSELNVNALLLGDSALYLCASSLYFFTGTRTDTQYFGPGTRLTVL.

The rearrangement uses TRBV19 and TRBJ1-5; 10 nucleotides agree with TRBD1. This CDR3 contains 15 residues. Germline V CDR1 and CDR2: LNHDA, SQIVND (reference sequence). Trimming removed 1 base from V and 5 bases from J; junction bases left unmatched: 2. As DNA, the CDR3 is TGTGCCAGTAGTATAGTTGGGACAGGGGATCAGCCCCAGCATTTT. Translation: CASSIVGTGDQPQHF.

The CDR3 loop is CASSGRQWPNTGELFF. CDR3 nucleotides: TGTGCCAGCAGCGGACGACAGTGGCCGAACACCGGGGAGCTGTTTTTT. The chain joins TRBV7-9 to TRBJ2-2; D is perhaps TRBD1 (5 bases). Germline assignment: CDR1 SEHNR and CDR2 FQNEAQ (reference sequence). There are 16 residues in the CDR3. Trimming shortened V by 5 bases and J by 0 bases, and 13 bases separated the two germline ends.